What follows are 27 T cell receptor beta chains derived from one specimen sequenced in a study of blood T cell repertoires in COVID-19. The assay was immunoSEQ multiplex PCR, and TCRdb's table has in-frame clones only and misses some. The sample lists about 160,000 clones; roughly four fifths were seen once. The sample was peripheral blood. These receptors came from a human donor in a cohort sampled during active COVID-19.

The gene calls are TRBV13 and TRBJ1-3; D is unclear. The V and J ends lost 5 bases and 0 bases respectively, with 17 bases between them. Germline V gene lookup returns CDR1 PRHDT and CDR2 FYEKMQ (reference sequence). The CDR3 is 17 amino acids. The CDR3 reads CASSPSTIFTSGNTIYF. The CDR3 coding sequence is TGTGCCAGCAGCCCCTCCACAATATTTACCTCTGGAAACACCATATATTTT.

CDR3 protein: CASSRPDRFNTEAFF. CDR3 nucleotide sequence: TGTGCCAGTAGTAGACCGGACAGGTTTAACACTGAAGCTTTCTTT. The genes are TRBV19 and TRBJ1-1; TRBD1 matches 7 bases. CDR3 length equals 15 residues. The V gene's germline CDR1 is LNHDA and CDR2 SQIVND (reference sequence). Trimming cost V 4 bases and J 2 bases; bases outside gene matches: 7.

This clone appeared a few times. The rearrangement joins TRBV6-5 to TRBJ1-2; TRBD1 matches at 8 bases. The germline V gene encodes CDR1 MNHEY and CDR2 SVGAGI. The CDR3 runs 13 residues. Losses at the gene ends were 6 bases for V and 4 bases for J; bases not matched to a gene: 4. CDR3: CASSFGQGYGYTF. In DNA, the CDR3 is TGTGCCAGCAGCTTCGGACAGGGCTATGGCTACACCTTC.

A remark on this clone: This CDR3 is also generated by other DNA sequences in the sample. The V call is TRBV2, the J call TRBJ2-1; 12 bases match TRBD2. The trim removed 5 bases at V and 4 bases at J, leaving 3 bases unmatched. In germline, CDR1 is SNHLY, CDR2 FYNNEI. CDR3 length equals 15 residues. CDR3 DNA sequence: TGTGCCAGCAGTCTACTAGCGGGAGGATACAATGAGCAGTTCTTC. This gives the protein CASSLLAGGYNEQFF.

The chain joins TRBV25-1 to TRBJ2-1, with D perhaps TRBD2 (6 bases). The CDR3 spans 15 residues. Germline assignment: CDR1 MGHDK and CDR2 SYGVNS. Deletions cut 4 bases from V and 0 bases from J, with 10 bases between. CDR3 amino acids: CASSVRGSSYNEQFF. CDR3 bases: TGTGCCAGCAGTGTTCGGGGGAGCTCCTACAATGAGCAGTTCTTC.

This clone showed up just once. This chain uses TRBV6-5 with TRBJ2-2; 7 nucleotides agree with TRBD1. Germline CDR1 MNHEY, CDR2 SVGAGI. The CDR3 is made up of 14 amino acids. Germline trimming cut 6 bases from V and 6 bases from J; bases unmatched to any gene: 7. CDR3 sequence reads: CASSFRQGPGELFF. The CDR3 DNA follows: TGTGCCAGCAGCTTCCGACAGGGCCCCGGGGAGCTGTTTTTT.

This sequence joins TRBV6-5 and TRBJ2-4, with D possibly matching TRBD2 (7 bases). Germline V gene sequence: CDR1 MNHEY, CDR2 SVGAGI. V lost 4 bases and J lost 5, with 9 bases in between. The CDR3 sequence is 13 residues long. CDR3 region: CASSSGGQNIQYF. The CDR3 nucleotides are TGTGCCAGCAGTTCGGGGGGCCAAAACATTCAGTACTTC.

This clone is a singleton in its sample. As DNA, the CDR3 is TGCAGCGTTGACGACAGGGGAAGGGCTGAAGCTTTCTTT. Protein: CSVDDRGRAEAFF. The chain employs TRBV29-1 and TRBJ1-1; TRBD1 agrees at 8 bases. This CDR3 is built from 13 residues. Germline V CDR1 and CDR2: SQVTM, ANQGSEA. V lost 3 bases and J lost 6; bases outside the gene matches: 6.

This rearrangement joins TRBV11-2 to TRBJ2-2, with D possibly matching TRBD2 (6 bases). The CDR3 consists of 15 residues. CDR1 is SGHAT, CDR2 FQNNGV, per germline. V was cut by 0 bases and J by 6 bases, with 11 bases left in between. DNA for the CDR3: TGTGCCAGCAGCTTAGACCGGGGAGGACCCGGGGAGCTGTTTTTT. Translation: CASSLDRGGPGELFF.

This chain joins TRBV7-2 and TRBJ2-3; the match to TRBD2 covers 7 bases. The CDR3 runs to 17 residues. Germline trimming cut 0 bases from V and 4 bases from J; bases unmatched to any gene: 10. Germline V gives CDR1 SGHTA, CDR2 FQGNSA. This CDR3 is CASSLARRLAMADTQYF. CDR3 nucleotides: TGTGCCAGCAGCTTAGCGAGGAGACTAGCAATGGCAGATACGCAGTATTTT.

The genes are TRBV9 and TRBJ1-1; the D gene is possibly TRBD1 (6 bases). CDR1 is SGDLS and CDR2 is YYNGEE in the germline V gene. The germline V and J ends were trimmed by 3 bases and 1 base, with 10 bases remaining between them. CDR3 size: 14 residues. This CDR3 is CASSDRDTNTEAFF. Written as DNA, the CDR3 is TGTGCCAGCAGCGACCGGGACACGAACACTGAAGCTTTCTTT.

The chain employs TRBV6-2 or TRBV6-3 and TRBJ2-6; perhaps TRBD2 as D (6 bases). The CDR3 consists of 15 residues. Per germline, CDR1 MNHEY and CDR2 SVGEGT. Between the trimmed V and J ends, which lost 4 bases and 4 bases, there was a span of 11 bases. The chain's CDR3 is CASSFGTPGANVLTF. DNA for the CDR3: TGTGCCAGCAGTTTCGGGACTCCCGGGGCCAACGTCCTGACTTTC.

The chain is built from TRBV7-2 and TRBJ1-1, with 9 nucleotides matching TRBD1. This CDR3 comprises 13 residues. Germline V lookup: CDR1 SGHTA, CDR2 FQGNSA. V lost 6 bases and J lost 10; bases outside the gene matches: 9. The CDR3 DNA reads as TGTGCCAGCAGGCTCGGGGACAGGGATCGAGCTTTCTTT. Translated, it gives CASRLGDRDRAFF. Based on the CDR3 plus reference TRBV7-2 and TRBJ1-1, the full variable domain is GAGVSQSPSNKVTEKGKDVELRCDPISGHTALYWYRQSLGQGLEFLIYFQGNSAPDKSGLPSDRFSAERTGGSVSTLTIQRTQQEDSAVYLCASRLGDRDRAFFGQGTRLTVV.

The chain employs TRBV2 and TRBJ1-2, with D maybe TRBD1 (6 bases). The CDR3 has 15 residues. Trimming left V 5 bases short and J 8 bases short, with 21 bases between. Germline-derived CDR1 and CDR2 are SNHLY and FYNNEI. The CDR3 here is CASSLETGRSGGYTF. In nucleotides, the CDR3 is TGTGCCAGCAGTCTGGAGACAGGCCGGTCGGGCGGCTACACCTTC.

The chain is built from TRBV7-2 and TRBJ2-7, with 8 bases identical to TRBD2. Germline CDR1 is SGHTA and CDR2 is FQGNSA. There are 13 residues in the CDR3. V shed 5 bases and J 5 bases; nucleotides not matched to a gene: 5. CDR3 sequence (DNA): TGTGCCAGCAGCCCGGGAGGGGGGAACGAGCAGTACTTC. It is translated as CASSPGGGNEQYF.

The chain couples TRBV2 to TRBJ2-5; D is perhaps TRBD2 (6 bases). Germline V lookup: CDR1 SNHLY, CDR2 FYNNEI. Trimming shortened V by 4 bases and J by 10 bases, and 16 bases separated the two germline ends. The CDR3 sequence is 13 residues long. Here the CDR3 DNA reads TGTGCCAGCAGTGGGTCACTAGCCCTTGGCCAGTACTTC. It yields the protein CASSGSLALGQYF. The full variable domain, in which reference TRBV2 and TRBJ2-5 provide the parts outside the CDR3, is EPEVTQTPSHQVTQMGQEVILRCVPISNHLYFYWYRQILGQKVEFLVSFYNNEISEKSEIFDDQFSVERPDGSNFTLKIRSTKLEDSAMYFCASSGSLALGQYFGPGTRLLVL.

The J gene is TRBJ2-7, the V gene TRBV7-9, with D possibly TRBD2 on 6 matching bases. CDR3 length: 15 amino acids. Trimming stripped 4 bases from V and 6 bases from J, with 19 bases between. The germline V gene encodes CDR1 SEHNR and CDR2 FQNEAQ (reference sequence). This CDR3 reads CASSSWRGRLGEQYF. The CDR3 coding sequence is TGTGCCAGCAGCTCCTGGCGGGGAAGGCTCGGCGAGCAGTACTTC. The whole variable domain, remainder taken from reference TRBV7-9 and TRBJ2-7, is DTGVSQNPRHKITKRGQNVTFRCDPISEHNRLYWYRQTLGQGPEFLTYFQNEAQLEKSRLLSDRFSAERPKGSFSTLEIQRTEQGDSAMYLCASSSWRGRLGEQYFGPGTRLTVT.

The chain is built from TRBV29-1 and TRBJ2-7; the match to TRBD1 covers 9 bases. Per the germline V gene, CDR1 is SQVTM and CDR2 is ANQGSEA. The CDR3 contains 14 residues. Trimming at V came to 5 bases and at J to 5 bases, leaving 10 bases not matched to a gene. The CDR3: CSVQRGQGLDEQYF. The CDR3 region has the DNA TGCAGCGTTCAAAGAGGACAGGGGTTGGACGAGCAGTACTTC.

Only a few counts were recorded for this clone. The CDR3 spells CASSRLVGTGDDEQYF. The CDR3 DNA reads as TGTGCCAGCTCACGCTTGGTAGGGACAGGGGACGACGAGCAGTACTTC. The V gene is TRBV18, the J gene TRBJ2-7; 10 bases match TRBD1. CDR3 length equals 16 residues. Germline loops: CDR1 KGHSH, CDR2 LQKENI. Unmatched junction bases numbered 11, after V lost 4 bases and J lost 5 bases.

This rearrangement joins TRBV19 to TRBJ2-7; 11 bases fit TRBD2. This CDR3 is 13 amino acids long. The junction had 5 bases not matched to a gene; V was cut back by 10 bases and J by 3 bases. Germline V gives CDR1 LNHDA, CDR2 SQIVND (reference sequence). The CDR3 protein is CATSLAGDYEQYF. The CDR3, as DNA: TGTGCCACCTCACTAGCGGGAGACTACGAGCAGTACTTC.

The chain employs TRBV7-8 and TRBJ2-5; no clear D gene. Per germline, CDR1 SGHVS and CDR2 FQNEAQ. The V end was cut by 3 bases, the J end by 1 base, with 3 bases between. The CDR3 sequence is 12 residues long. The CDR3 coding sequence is TGTGCCAGCAGCTTCCTCCAAGAGACCCAGTACTTC. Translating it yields CASSFLQETQYF.

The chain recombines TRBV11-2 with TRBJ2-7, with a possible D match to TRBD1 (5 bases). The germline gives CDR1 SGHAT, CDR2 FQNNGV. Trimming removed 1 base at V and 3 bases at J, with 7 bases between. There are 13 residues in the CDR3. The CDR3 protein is CASSLGQYYEQYF. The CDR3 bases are TGTGCCAGCAGCTTAGGACAGTACTACGAGCAGTACTTC.

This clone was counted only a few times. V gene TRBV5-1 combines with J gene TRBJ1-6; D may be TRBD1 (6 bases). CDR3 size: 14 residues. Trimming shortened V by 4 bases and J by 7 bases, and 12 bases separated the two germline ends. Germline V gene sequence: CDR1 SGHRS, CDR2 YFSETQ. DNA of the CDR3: TGCGCCAGCAGCCCCGGGACAACGAATTCACCCCTCCACTTT. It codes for CASSPGTTNSPLHF.

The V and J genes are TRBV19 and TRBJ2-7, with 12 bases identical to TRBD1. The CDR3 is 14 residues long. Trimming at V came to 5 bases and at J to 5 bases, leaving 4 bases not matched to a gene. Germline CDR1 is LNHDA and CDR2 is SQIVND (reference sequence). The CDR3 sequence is CASSRGQGAHEQYF. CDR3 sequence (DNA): TGTGCCAGTAGTCGGGGACAGGGGGCCCACGAGCAGTACTTC.

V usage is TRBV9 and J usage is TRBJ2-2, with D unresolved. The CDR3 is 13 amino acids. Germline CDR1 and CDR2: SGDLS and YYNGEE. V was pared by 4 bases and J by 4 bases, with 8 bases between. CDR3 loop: CASSPVGTGELFF. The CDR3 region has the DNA TGTGCCAGCAGCCCTGTCGGCACCGGGGAGCTGTTTTTT.

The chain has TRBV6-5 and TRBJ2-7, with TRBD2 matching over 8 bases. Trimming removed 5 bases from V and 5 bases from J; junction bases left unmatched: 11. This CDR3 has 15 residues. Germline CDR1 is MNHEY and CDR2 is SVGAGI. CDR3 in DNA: TGTGCCAGCAGTACCCCCCGGGAGGGGACTAACGAGCAGTACTTC. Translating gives CASSTPREGTNEQYF.

CDR3 sequence: CASSASGGGNNSPLHF. The CDR3 coding sequence is TGTGCCAGCAGCGCCAGCGGAGGGGGCAACAATTCACCCCTCCACTTT. The V call is TRBV28, the J call TRBJ1-6; 7 bases line up with TRBD1. The CDR3 spans 16 residues. Germline values: CDR1 MDHEN, CDR2 SYDVKM. V trimming: 6 bases; J trimming: 7 bases; junction bases outside the gene matches: 12.